This TCR beta chain emerged from a study of radiotherapy plus CTLA-4 blockade in lung cancer. Data came from immunoSEQ multiplex PCR; TCRdb stores just in-frame clones and leaves some out. The sample has about 77,000 clones, roughly 70% seen once; the top ten hold over 9%. In germline, CDR1 is MNHNS, CDR2 SASEGT. The CDR3 consists of 13 residues. V was shortened by 5 bases and J by 5 bases, with 10 bases between the two germline ends. This receptor was obtained from a human donor with non-small cell lung cancer whose response to radiotherapy plus ipilimumab could not be evaluated. The genes are TRBV6-1 and TRBJ1-3; D ambiguous. This specimen consisted of peripheral blood, obtained from a patient treated with radiotherapy plus ipilimumab. The CDR3 protein is CASSPPPRNTIYF. The DNA of the CDR3 is TGTGCCAGCAGTCCTCCTCCCCGAAACACCATATATTTT.